Given below is one T cell receptor (beta chain) in context. The source of the sample is a study of T cells in Graves' hyperthyroidism and ophthalmopathy. Amplification yielded TCR beta CDR3 regions, with RNA transcripts as the source. A first-round RT-PCR of the TCR CDR3 used the HTBI primer set. TCRdb used MiXCR to reprocess the multiplex PCR reads, holding one entry per CDR3 protein. The sample shows more than 350,000 distinct CDR3 sequences, 15% of them seen only once. V gave up 0 bases and J gave up 0 bases; unmatched junction bases: 5. The CDR3 spans 17 residues. CDR1 and CDR2 from the germline V gene are MNHEY and SVGEGT.

The source is a woman younger than 45 with Graves' hyperthyroidism. The J gene is TRBJ1-1, the V gene TRBV6-2 or TRBV6-3; 9 bases match TRBD1. Sequenced input: blood. CDR3: CASSYSTGGSLNTEAFF. The CDR3 region has the DNA TGTGCCAGCAGTTACTCTACAGGGGGCAGCCTGAACACTGAAGCTTTCTTT.